The 19 T cell receptor beta chains given below trace back to one sample, sequenced in a study of blood T cell repertoires in COVID-19. The assay was immunoSEQ multiplex PCR, and TCRdb's table has in-frame clones only and misses some. Of some 120,000 clones listed, approximately 88% are singletons. Material: peripheral blood. The receptors shown here come from a woman aged 30 to 39 who had recovered from COVID-19.

The chain employs TRBV7-2 and TRBJ2-2; D is possibly TRBD2 (6 bases). Germline V gives CDR1 SGHTA, CDR2 FQGNSA. The CDR3 has 16 residues. The ends were cut back, 6 bases at V and 1 base at J, with 15 bases in the middle. CDR3 in amino acids: CASRIRLGLNTGELFF. The CDR3 DNA is TGTGCCAGCAGGATTCGACTAGGGCTGAACACCGGGGAGCTGTTTTTT.

This clone was seen once. The chain recombines TRBV24-1 with TRBJ2-3; 16 positions agree with TRBD2. The CDR3 totals 17 residues. Germline assignment: CDR1 KGHDR and CDR2 SFDVKD. The V and J ends lost 4 bases and 4 bases, in that order; junction bases with no gene match: 4. The CDR3: CATSEGTSGRAADTQYF. CDR3 DNA: TGTGCCACCAGTGAAGGGACTAGCGGGAGGGCCGCAGATACGCAGTATTTT.

Here the CDR3 DNA reads TGTGCCAGCAGGGTACAGCCGAACACTGAAGCTTTCTTT. Translation: CASRVQPNTEAFF. The rearrangement uses TRBV6-5 and TRBJ1-1; unclear D gene. The germline CDR1 and CDR2 sequences are MNHEY and SVGAGI. The CDR3 is 13 residues long. V shed 6 bases and J shed 1 base, with 9 bases lying between them.

The CDR3 sequence is CASSEGRRDRGTFYSNQPQHF. In DNA form, the CDR3 reads TGTGCCAGCAGTGAAGGACGGAGAGACAGGGGGACCTTTTATAGCAATCAGCCCCAGCATTTT. This chain connects TRBV6-1 to TRBJ1-5, with 9 bases matching TRBD1. The CDR3 length is 21 residues. Per germline, CDR1 MNHNS and CDR2 SASEGT. The ends lost 1 base at V and 0 bases at J; junction bases unmatched: 16.

The chain joins TRBV19 to TRBJ2-2; tentatively, D is TRBD2 (6 bases). CDR1 is LNHDA, CDR2 SQIVND, per germline (reference sequence). V was pared by 6 bases and J by 5 bases, with 19 bases between. The CDR3 is 16 amino acids. CDR3 residues: CASSQSGTWRTGELFF. The CDR3 DNA sequence: TGTGCCAGTAGCCAATCCGGGACTTGGCGTACCGGGGAGCTGTTTTTT.

A single count supports this clone. The V and J genes are TRBV6-5 and TRBJ2-7, with D maybe TRBD1 (6 bases). V lost 4 bases, J lost 12 bases, and 22 bases lay in between. The CDR3 is 14 residues long. The germline gives CDR1 MNHEY, CDR2 SVGAGI. CDR3 sequence: CASSSFSAGVTLYF. The DNA of the CDR3 is TGTGCCAGCAGTTCCTTCTCGGCAGGGGTAACACTGTACTTC.

This rearrangement joins TRBV11-3 to TRBJ2-1; 7 nucleotides match TRBD1. The germline V gene has CDR1 SGHNT and CDR2 YENEEA. The length of the CDR3 is 15 residues. The ends lost 5 bases at V and 5 bases at J; junction bases unmatched: 9. The CDR3 nucleotides are TGTGCCAGCAGCCAGGGACAGTGGGAACACAATGAGCAGTTCTTC. It specifies CASSQGQWEHNEQFF.

This clone was seen once. V is TRBV6-6 and J is TRBJ1-1; TRBD1 matches at 8 bases. V lost 6 bases and J lost 4; bases outside the gene matches: 7. Looked up from germline, CDR1 is MNHNY and CDR2 is SVGAGI (reference sequence). The CDR3 is made up of 14 amino acids. CDR3 sequence (DNA): TGTGCCAGCAGCTCCCAGGGGGCGCCCACTGAAGCTTTCTTT. Amino acid sequence: CASSSQGAPTEAFF.

The V gene is TRBV19, the J gene TRBJ2-1; D possibly corresponds to TRBD1 (6 bases). Germline V gives CDR1 LNHDA, CDR2 SQIVND (reference sequence). The CDR3 extends over 18 amino acids. With 1 base removed from V and 0 bases from J, the gap between germline ends came to 16 bases. This CDR3 is CASSIVLRDTRSYNEQFF. The CDR3 DNA sequence: TGTGCCAGTAGTATAGTCCTCCGGGACACCCGCTCCTACAATGAGCAGTTCTTC.

The V and J genes are TRBV7-2 and TRBJ2-6; no firm D call. Trimming removed 1 base at V and 0 bases at J, with 10 bases between. The length of the CDR3 is 17 residues. In germline, CDR1 is SGHTA, CDR2 FQGNSA. This CDR3 reads CASSLGGSFSGANVLTF. CDR3 bases: TGTGCCAGCAGCTTAGGCGGTAGCTTCTCTGGGGCCAACGTCCTGACTTTC.

The chain uses TRBV3-1 (or the pseudogene TRBV3-2) and TRBJ2-5, with 11 bases fitting TRBD1. The J segment lost 1 base and the V segment lost 3 bases, leaving 4 bases of the junction unmatched. The CDR3 covers 16 residues. CDR1 is LGHDT and CDR2 is YNNKEL in the germline V gene (reference sequence). This CDR3 reads CASSQKDRGRQETQYF. The CDR3 DNA is TGTGCCAGCAGCCAGAAGGACAGGGGGCGCCAAGAGACCCAGTACTTC.

V and J are TRBV29-1 and TRBJ2-1, with 7 bases lining up with TRBD2. Per germline, CDR1 SQVTM and CDR2 ANQGSEA. The V segment lost 3 bases and the J segment 0 bases; nucleotides outside the gene matches: 8. CDR3 size: 16 residues. CDR3 DNA sequence: TGCAGCGTTGAGTCTAGCGGAGGGAGCTCCTACAATGAGCAGTTCTTC. Amino acid sequence: CSVESSGGSSYNEQFF.

CDR3 protein: CASSVTRTVRGYTF. CDR3 nucleotides: TGTGCCAGCAGCGTAACCCGGACAGTCAGGGGCTACACCTTC. This chain links TRBV9 with TRBJ1-2; possible D gene TRBD1, 6 bases. The CDR3 sequence is 14 residues long. CDR1 is SGDLS and CDR2 is YYNGEE in the germline V gene. Trimming removed 1 base at V and 8 bases at J, with 15 bases between.

This chain joins TRBV9 and TRBJ1-2, with TRBD1 matching 8 bases. This CDR3 comprises 16 residues. CDR1 and CDR2 from the germline V gene are SGDLS and YYNGEE. V gave up 0 bases and J gave up 4 bases; unmatched junction bases: 8. CDR3 amino acids: CASSVGVDRGGYGYTF. DNA for the CDR3: TGTGCCAGCAGCGTAGGGGTTGACAGGGGAGGCTATGGCTACACCTTC.

This chain uses TRBV27 with TRBJ2-2; 10 bases match TRBD1. CDR1 and CDR2 (germline): MNHEY, SMNVEV (reference sequence). J lost 8 bases, V lost 3 bases, and 3 bases had no gene match. CDR3 length: 14 residues. DNA for the CDR3: TGTGCCAGCAGTTTCGGACAGGGGGAGGGGGAGCTGTTTTTT. It translates to CASSFGQGEGELFF.

This chain connects TRBV9 to TRBJ2-7; D possibly corresponds to TRBD2 (5 bases). Per the germline V gene, CDR1 is SGDLS and CDR2 is YYNGEE. This CDR3 is built from 15 residues. V lost 0 bases, J lost 6 bases, and 16 bases lay in between. The CDR3 coding sequence is TGTGCCAGCAGCGTAGGCCCGTCGGCAGGAGGCGAGCAGTACTTC. It encodes CASSVGPSAGGEQYF. Full variable domain (outside the CDR3, taken from reference TRBV9 and TRBJ2-7): DSGVTQTPKHLITATGQRVTLRCSPRSGDLSVYWYQQSLDQGLQFLIQYYNGEERAKGNILERFSAQQFPDLHSELNLSSLELGDSALYFCASSVGPSAGGEQYFGPGTRLTVT.

V gene TRBV29-1 combines with J gene TRBJ1-3; TRBD1 matches at 11 bases. Germline V lookup: CDR1 SQVTM, CDR2 ANQGSEA. CDR3 size: 16 residues. J lost 1 base, V lost 5 bases, and 7 bases had no gene match. The CDR3 DNA sequence: TGCAGCGTTAGGCCGGGACAGGGGGTATCTGGAAACACCATATATTTT. This sequence encodes CSVRPGQGVSGNTIYF. The full variable domain, with the rest looked up from reference TRBV29-1 and TRBJ1-3, is SAVISQKPSRDICQRGTSLTIQCQVDSQVTMMFWYRQQPGQSLTLIATANQGSEATYESGFVIDKFPISRPNLTFSTLTVSNMSPEDSSIYLCSVRPGQGVSGNTIYFGEGSWLTVV.

This clone came up many times. This chain connects TRBV15 to TRBJ1-5; 12 bases map to TRBD1. The V gene end was trimmed by 6 bases and the J gene end by 4 bases; junction bases not matched to a gene: 10. CDR1 is LNHNV, CDR2 YYDKDF, per germline (reference sequence). The CDR3 is 17 residues long. CDR3 protein: CATRGTGGAPGNQPQHF. The CDR3 nucleotides read TGTGCCACCAGGGGGACAGGGGGCGCCCCTGGTAATCAGCCCCAGCATTTT.

In DNA form, the CDR3 reads TGTGCCAGCGGAAGACCGGGACAGAACTATGGCTACACCTTC. It translates to CASGRPGQNYGYTF. The J gene is TRBJ1-2, the V gene TRBV2, with 7 positions matching TRBD1. The CDR3 covers 14 residues. Germline V gene sequence: CDR1 SNHLY, CDR2 FYNNEI. Germline trimming cut 8 bases from V and 2 bases from J; bases unmatched to any gene: 8.